This is a list of T cell receptor beta chains from one sample in a study of cytomegalovirus exposure and HLA in healthy donors. Profiled with immunoSEQ multiplex PCR; TCRdb holds only in-frame clones, not every one. The sample lists around 97,000 clones, 73% occurring once. Specimen: PBMCs. The receptors were gathered from a middle-aged man in good health and CMV-seronegative. CDR3s include the opening cysteine and the closing phenylalanine or tryptophan. The D gene is left open where the match is weak. Clone size is given for some rows only: seen once, a few or many times, or a class if the clone is expanded.

CDR3aa	CDR3nt	v_gene	j_gene	abundance	d_gene
CASSPDRGWASPLHF	TGTGCCAGCAGTCCCGACAGGGGGTGGGCCTCACCCCTCCACTTT	TRBV6-5	TRBJ1-6	few	TRBD1
CASSPMIYANTGELFF	TGTGCCAGCAGTCCGATGATCTACGCGAACACCGGGGAGCTGTTTTTT	TRBV28	TRBJ2-2	.	.
CASSPGDRAYEQYF	TGTGCCAGCAGCCCCGGGGACAGGGCCTACGAGCAGTACTTC	TRBV5-4	TRBJ2-7	.	TRBD1
CASSGASGYEQYF	TGTGCCAGCAGTGGGGCTAGCGGCTACGAGCAGTACTTC	TRBV2	TRBJ2-7	.	TRBD2
CASSYIIGENQPQHF	TGTGCCAGCAGTTACATTATCGGGGAAAATCAGCCCCAGCATTTT	TRBV6-6	TRBJ1-5	few	.
CASSQDVRGDGYTF	TGTGCCAGCAGCCAAGATGTCAGGGGCGATGGCTACACCTTC	TRBV4-2	TRBJ1-2	.	.
CASSVEGHSSYEQYF	TGTGCCAGCAGCGTAGAAGGACATAGCTCCTACGAGCAGTACTTC	TRBV9	TRBJ2-7	.	.
CASSMGGETQYF	TGTGCCAGCAGCATGGGCGGAGAGACCCAGTACTTC	TRBV5-6	TRBJ2-5	few	.
CATSPPGRYRYEQYF	TGTGCCACCAGCCCGCCGGGGAGGTATAGGTACGAGCAGTACTTC	TRBV15	TRBJ2-7	.	.
CASSLEFKVVRPYEQYF	TGTGCCAGCAGCTTAGAATTCAAGGTAGTCAGGCCTTACGAGCAGTACTTC	TRBV11-2	TRBJ2-7	.	.
CASSQTVNTEAFF	TGTGCCAGCAGTCAAACGGTGAACACTGAAGCTTTCTTT	TRBV2	TRBJ1-1	few	.
CASSLTYRTYEQYF	TGTGCCAGCAGCTTAACATACAGGACCTACGAGCAGTACTTC	TRBV7-9	TRBJ2-7	.	.
CASSLASGGVDTQYF	TGTGCCAGCAGCTTAGCTAGCGGGGGGGTAGATACGCAGTATTTT	TRBV7-3	TRBJ2-3	.	TRBD2
CASSLKAGLSGANVLTF	TGTGCCAGCAGCTTGAAGGCAGGGCTATCTGGGGCCAACGTCCTGACTTTC	TRBV5-6	TRBJ2-6	many	.
CASSLSSAESNTQYF	TGTGCCAGCAGCTTATCTAGCGCCGAGAGCAATACGCAGTATTTT	TRBV7-8	TRBJ2-3	.	.
CASRGQTMTYEQYF	TGTGCCAGCAGGGGACAGACTATGACCTACGAGCAGTACTTC	TRBV6-1	TRBJ2-7	.	TRBD1
CASSSSGTTSYEQYF	TGTGCCAGCAGTTCGTCCGGGACTACTTCCTACGAGCAGTACTTC	TRBV2	TRBJ2-7	few	TRBD2
CASSAFSRGNYEQYF	TGTGCCAGCAGCGCCTTCTCCAGGGGCAACTACGAGCAGTACTTC	TRBV9	TRBJ2-7	.	.
CASSQVLAGGLRAKNIQYF	TGCGCCAGCAGCCAAGTCCTAGCGGGGGGGCTGAGGGCCAAAAACATTCAGTACTTC	TRBV4-1	TRBJ2-4	.	TRBD2
CASSKQIEAFF	TGTGCCAGCAGTAAACAGATCGAAGCTTTCTTT	TRBV14	TRBJ1-1	.	.
CASSLPGVATEAFF	TGTGCCAGCAGCTTACCCGGGGTGGCCACTGAAGCTTTCTTT	TRBV13	TRBJ1-1	.	.
CASSLALLTSTDTQYF	TGCGCCAGCAGCTTGGCCCTTTTGACTAGCACAGATACGCAGTATTTT	TRBV5-1	TRBJ2-3	.	.
CASRGLAGGIYNEQFF	TGTGCCAGCAGAGGACTAGCGGGGGGGATTTACAATGAGCAGTTCTTC	TRBV11-2	TRBJ2-1	once	TRBD2